These T cell receptor beta chains were read from a single sample in a study of blood T cell repertoires in COVID-19. The data were produced by immunoSEQ multiplex PCR, yet TCRdb's version contains in-frame clones alone and is incomplete. The profile shows roughly 190,000 clones, about 85% of them singletons. The sample comprised peripheral blood. All receptors derive from a woman older than 75 in a cohort sampled during active or convalescent COVID-19. Both conserved end residues are part of each CDR3. Each record gives: V gene, CDR3 length, J gene, clone size, D gene, CDR3 protein, CDR3 DNA. D genes are given only for firm matches. Rows give clone size only sometimes, using once, few, many, or a class for an expanded clone.

TRBV6-1,15,TRBJ2-1,NA,NA,CASSEWGGTYNEQFF,TGTGCCAGCAGTGAGTGGGGGGGCACCTACAATGAGCAGTTCTTC
TRBV7-2,16,TRBJ1-4,NA,NA,CASSPNAGTINEKLFF,TGTGCCAGCAGCCCCAACGCCGGGACAATTAATGAAAAACTGTTTTTT
TRBV14,13,TRBJ1-2,NA,NA,CASSQAGGGGYTF,TGTGCCAGCAGCCAAGCGGGAGGGGGTGGCTACACCTTC
TRBV18,15,TRBJ1-1,NA,NA,CASSPVGGADTEAFF,TGTGCCAGCTCACCGGTTGGGGGCGCGGACACTGAAGCTTTCTTT
TRBV5-1,15,TRBJ2-2,few,TRBD2,CASSFSGRNTGELFF,TGCGCCAGCAGCTTTAGCGGGAGAAACACCGGGGAGCTGTTTTTT
TRBV7-9,13,TRBJ2-2,NA,TRBD1,CASVGQGAGELFF,TGTGCCAGCGTGGGACAGGGTGCCGGGGAGCTGTTTTTT
TRBV5-8,16,TRBJ2-1,NA,TRBD2,CASSSRTSGTYNEQFF,TGTGCCAGCAGCTCCAGGACTAGCGGTACCTACAATGAGCAGTTCTTC
TRBV9,12,TRBJ2-2,NA,NA,CASSVYNGELFF,TGTGCCAGCAGCGTATACAACGGGGAGCTGTTTTTT
TRBV2,17,TRBJ2-2,NA,NA,CASSDGLVRARTGELFF,TGTGCCAGCAGTGATGGACTCGTGAGGGCCCGAACCGGGGAGCTGTTTTTT
TRBV7-9,16,TRBJ1-1,NA,TRBD1,CASTRGGAGRNTEAFF,TGTGCCAGCACCAGAGGGGGCGCGGGGCGGAACACTGAAGCTTTCTTT
TRBV9,15,TRBJ2-1,NA,NA,CASSVGVSSYNEQFF,TGTGCCAGCAGCGTAGGTGTGAGCTCCTACAATGAGCAGTTCTTC
TRBV27,17,TRBJ2-3,NA,NA,CASSSVLISYGADTQYF,TGTGCCAGCAGTTCTGTATTGATAAGCTATGGTGCAGATACGCAGTATTTT
TRBV27,14,TRBJ2-3,NA,TRBD1,CASSLTGVVDTQYF,TGTGCCAGCAGTTTAACAGGGGTGGTAGATACGCAGTATTTT
TRBV6-5,14,TRBJ1-6,NA,NA,CASSPGGYNSPLHF,TGTGCCAGCAGTCCCGGGGGATATAATTCACCCCTCCACTTT
TRBV30,11,TRBJ1-1,NA,NA,CAWKLQGEAFF,TGTGCCTGGAAGCTCCAGGGTGAAGCTTTCTTT
TRBV11-2,14,TRBJ1-1,NA,NA,CASSTMWGHTEAFF,TGTGCCAGCAGCACCATGTGGGGGCATACTGAAGCTTTCTTT
TRBV24-1,17,TRBJ2-3,NA,TRBD2,CATSNSGLAGTTDTQYF,TGTGCCACCAGTAACTCGGGACTAGCGGGAACCACAGATACGCAGTATTTT
TRBV10-3,16,TRBJ2-3,NA,TRBD1,CATGFKGQGVGDTQYF,TGTGCCACCGGTTTTAAAGGACAGGGGGTAGGTGATACGCAGTATTTT
TRBV7-8,15,TRBJ1-2,NA,NA,CASSERGALINGYTF,TGTGCCAGCAGCGAACGCGGGGCTCTTATAAACGGCTACACCTTC
TRBV19,9,TRBJ2-7,NA,NA,CAQGLEQYF,TGTGCACAGGGCCTCGAGCAGTACTTC
TRBV14,16,TRBJ2-1,once,NA,CASSQEVGAPSNEQFF,TGTGCCAGCAGCCAGGAGGTGGGGGCCCCCTCTAATGAGCAGTTCTTC
TRBV30,13,TRBJ2-7,NA,TRBD1,CAWTGTGSYEQYF,TGTGCCTGGACCGGGACAGGGTCCTACGAGCAGTACTTC
TRBV19,18,TRBJ1-5,NA,NA,CASSIDSNPRGRNQPQHF,TGTGCCAGTAGTATAGATAGCAACCCCAGGGGACGCAATCAGCCCCAGCATTTT
TRBV5-1,13,TRBJ1-6,NA,NA,CASRSSYNSPLHF,TGCGCCAGCAGGAGTTCCTATAATTCACCCCTCCACTTT
TRBV3-1/TRBV3-2,17,TRBJ2-7,once,TRBD2,CASSQDWGSGGLYEQYF,TGTGCCAGCAGCCAAGATTGGGGTAGCGGGGGGCTCTACGAGCAGTACTTC
TRBV30,15,TRBJ1-4,NA,NA,CAWTPQGLSYEKLFF,TGTGCCTGGACTCCCCAGGGGCTGTCCTATGAAAAACTGTTTTTT
TRBV7-2,12,TRBJ2-3,once,NA,CASSSMADTQYF,TGTGCCAGCAGCTCTATGGCAGATACGCAGTATTTT
TRBV5-1,16,TRBJ2-3,NA,TRBD2,CASSLSSGSITDTQYF,TGCGCCAGCAGCTTGAGTAGCGGGTCTATCACAGATACGCAGTATTTT
TRBV6-2/TRBV6-3,19,TRBJ1-2,NA,NA,CASSYSILEHWRANYGYTF,TGTGCCAGCAGTTACTCGATCTTGGAGCACTGGAGGGCTAACTATGGCTACACCTTC
TRBV2,14,TRBJ2-1,NA,TRBD1,CASMGGTGNNEQFF,TGTGCCAGCATGGGCGGGACAGGGAACAATGAGCAGTTCTTC
TRBV3-1/TRBV3-2,14,TRBJ2-7,NA,TRBD2,CASSHSGTSYEQYF,TGTGCCAGCAGCCACTCCGGGACTAGCTACGAGCAGTACTTC
TRBV3-1/TRBV3-2,16,TRBJ2-5,NA,TRBD2,CASSQISSGIQETQYF,TGTGCCAGCAGCCAAATCTCTAGCGGGATTCAAGAGACCCAGTACTTC
TRBV19,14,TRBJ1-3,once,NA,CASSIAAGENTIYF,TGTGCCAGTAGTATAGCGGCAGGGGAAAACACCATATATTTT
TRBV28,15,TRBJ1-4,NA,NA,CASSFFGATNEKLFF,TGTGCCAGCAGTTTTTTCGGGGCAACTAATGAAAAACTGTTTTTT
TRBV15,14,TRBJ2-5,NA,NA,CATSRRDIQETQYF,TGTGCCACCAGCAGACGGGACATCCAAGAGACCCAGTACTTC
TRBV7-9,12,TRBJ2-1,once,NA,CASSPQGNEQFF,TGTGCCAGCAGCCCACAGGGAAATGAGCAGTTCTTC
TRBV7-6,19,TRBJ2-5,NA,NA,CASSLSWPPRRGHQETQYF,TGTGCCAGCAGCTTAAGTTGGCCTCCAAGGAGAGGGCACCAAGAGACCCAGTACTTC
TRBV4-3,14,TRBJ1-2,NA,NA,CASSQDGGRYGYTF,TGCGCCAGCAGCCAAGATGGCGGCCGTTATGGCTACACCTTC
TRBV5-4,15,TRBJ2-1,NA,TRBD2,CASSQTGGPYNEQFF,TGTGCCAGCAGCCAGACGGGAGGGCCTTACAATGAGCAGTTCTTC
TRBV27,14,TRBJ1-4,NA,NA,CASTSARANEKLFF,TGTGCCAGCACCTCGGCCAGGGCTAATGAAAAACTGTTTTTT
TRBV12-3/TRBV12-4,13,TRBJ1-2,NA,NA,CASSLRSPRRYTF,TGTGCCAGCAGTTTACGGTCGCCGAGGCGCTACACCTTC
TRBV30,18,TRBJ1-5,NA,TRBD1,CAWSAGTGGQVSDQPQHF,TGTGCCTGGAGTGCCGGGACAGGGGGCCAAGTGTCGGATCAGCCCCAGCATTTT
TRBV5-6,14,TRBJ1-2,NA,NA,CASSPVGTNGGYTF,TGTGCCAGCAGCCCCGTAGGGACAAACGGAGGCTACACCTTC
TRBV2,14,TRBJ1-6,NA,NA,CASIQENDNSPLHF,TGTGCCAGTATCCAGGAAAACGATAATTCACCCCTCCACTTT
TRBV27,15,TRBJ2-1,NA,TRBD2,CASSPQLAGYNEQFF,TGTGCCAGCAGTCCGCAACTAGCGGGCTACAATGAGCAGTTCTTC
TRBV28,14,TRBJ1-3,NA,NA,CASSPGHRGNTIYF,TGTGCCAGCAGTCCGGGACACAGAGGAAACACCATATATTTT
TRBV7-9,15,TRBJ2-7,NA,NA,CASSQLTTEGLEQYF,TGTGCCAGCAGCCAGTTGACGACCGAGGGACTCGAGCAGTACTTC
TRBV5-4,15,TRBJ2-7,NA,TRBD1,CASRNLGQGSYEQYF,TGTGCCAGCAGAAACTTGGGACAGGGTTCCTACGAGCAGTACTTC
TRBV19,11,TRBJ2-5,NA,NA,CASSPGWVPYF,TGTGCCAGTAGTCCCGGGTGGGTCCCGTACTTC
TRBV4-3,13,TRBJ1-1,NA,NA,CASTTGSGTEAFF,TGCGCCAGCACCACAGGGTCAGGCACTGAAGCTTTCTTT
TRBV3-1/TRBV3-2,16,TRBJ1-3,NA,NA,CASSQTLGGSGNTIYF,TGTGCCAGCAGCCAAACTCTCGGGGGTTCTGGAAACACCATATATTTT
TRBV7-2,16,TRBJ2-3,NA,TRBD2,CASSPGLAGGQDTQYF,TGTGCCAGCAGCCCGGGACTAGCGGGGGGGCAAGATACGCAGTATTTT
TRBV2,14,TRBJ2-7,NA,NA,CASRSGTGAYEQYF,TGTGCCAGCAGATCCGGGACGGGGGCCTACGAGCAGTACTTC
TRBV5-1,14,TRBJ2-2,NA,NA,CASSLIQGAGELFF,TGCGCCAGCAGCTTGATACAGGGTGCCGGGGAGCTGTTTTTT
TRBV13,14,TRBJ2-7,NA,NA,CASSRRTGVHEQYF,TGTGCCAGCAGCCGTAGGACGGGAGTACACGAGCAGTACTTC
TRBV10-3,14,TRBJ2-2,few,TRBD1,CAIKAGGYTGELFF,TGTGCCATCAAAGCAGGGGGCTACACCGGGGAGCTGTTTTTT
TRBV27,15,TRBJ1-6,NA,TRBD1,CASSRGQGYNSPLHF,TGTGCCAGCAGTAGAGGACAGGGGTATAATTCACCCCTCCACTTT